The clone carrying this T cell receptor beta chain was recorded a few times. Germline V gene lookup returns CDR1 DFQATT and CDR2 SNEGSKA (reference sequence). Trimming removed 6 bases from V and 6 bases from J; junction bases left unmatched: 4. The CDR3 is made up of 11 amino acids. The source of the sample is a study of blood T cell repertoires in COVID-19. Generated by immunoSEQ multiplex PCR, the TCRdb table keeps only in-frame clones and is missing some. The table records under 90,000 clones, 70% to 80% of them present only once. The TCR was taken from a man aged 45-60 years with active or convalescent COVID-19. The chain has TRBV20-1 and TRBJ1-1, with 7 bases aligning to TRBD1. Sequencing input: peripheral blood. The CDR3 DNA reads TGCAGTGCCCTAGGGACAGCTGAAGCTTTCTTT. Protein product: CSALGTAEAFF.